Below, 12 T cell receptor beta chains from the same sample are listed, as sequenced in a study of patients and donors after allogeneic stem cell transplantation. Each CDR3 protein is one row after TCRdb ran MiXCR on the RT-PCR reads. The table lists roughly 880,000 distinct CDR3 sequences, more than 15% of them singletons, with 5.5% to 6.5% in the top ten. Material for sequencing was blood, either unsorted or a sorted T cell fraction (not recorded which). The receptors were gathered from a human donor who was either an allogeneic HSCT recipient or a stem cell or donor lymphocyte infusion donor (not recorded which). It is not recorded whose cells these are; they may come from a transplant donor.

This chain connects TRBV20-1 to TRBJ2-3, with 9 bases fitting TRBD2. The trim removed 2 bases at V and 4 bases at J, leaving 1 base unmatched. The germline gives CDR1 DFQATT, CDR2 SNEGSKA (reference sequence). The CDR3 length is 13 residues. CDR3 sequence: CSARLAGPDTQYF. CDR3 nucleotide sequence: TGCAGTGCTAGACTAGCGGGACCAGATACGCAGTATTTT.

This sequence joins TRBV5-1 and TRBJ2-3, with TRBD2 matching over 7 bases. This CDR3 has 17 residues. Germline loops: CDR1 SGHRS, CDR2 YFSETQ. V trimming: 4 bases; J trimming: 5 bases; junction bases outside the gene matches: 16. CDR3 sequence: CASSVPLAAIRGDTQYF. The CDR3 DNA follows: TGCGCCAGCAGCGTCCCGCTAGCGGCAATAAGGGGAGATACGCAGTATTTT.

The chain employs TRBV20-1 and TRBJ1-5, with D hard to call. V dropped 7 bases and J dropped 1 base, with 8 bases sitting between them. CDR1 and CDR2 from the germline V gene are DFQATT and SNEGSKA (reference sequence). The CDR3 spans 12 residues. The CDR3 region has the DNA TGCAGTGTTTCTACAAGCAATCAGCCCCAGCATTTT. It codes for CSVSTSNQPQHF.

This clonotype was seen a few times. The chain combines TRBV25-1 with TRBJ1-2, with D unclear. This CDR3 region has 11 residues. V was clipped by 3 bases and J by 10 bases, with 9 bases between them. The germline V gene encodes CDR1 MGHDK and CDR2 SYGVNS. CDR3 sequence reads: CASSDPAHYTF. CDR3 sequence (DNA): TGTGCCAGCAGTGACCCCGCCCACTACACCTTC.

This clonotype was counted between two and nine times. The chain is built from TRBV5-1 and TRBJ1-2, with a tentative D call TRBD1 (5 bases). This CDR3 has 14 amino acids. Germline V lookup: CDR1 SGHRS, CDR2 YFSETQ. V was shortened by 4 bases and J by 8 bases, with 18 bases between the two germline ends. The CDR3 here is CASSLEHGGRGYTF. CDR3 nucleotide sequence: TGCGCCAGCAGCCTTGAACACGGGGGAAGAGGCTACACCTTC.

This clonotype came up a few times. V and J are TRBV13 and TRBJ2-3; 11 bases are a match to TRBD2. J was trimmed by 4 bases and V by 5 bases; bases with no gene match: 5. This CDR3 spans 15 amino acids. Per germline, CDR1 PRHDT and CDR2 FYEKMQ (reference sequence). DNA of the CDR3: TGTGCCAGCAGCCATTTAGCGGGAGGGCCAGATACGCAGTATTTT. Translation gives CASSHLAGGPDTQYF.

This clonotype showed up just a few times. The chain recombines TRBV5-1 with TRBJ2-1; 7 bases fit TRBD2. Trimming took 0 bases from V and 4 from J; bases not matched to a gene: 16. This CDR3 is built from 19 residues. The germline V gene encodes CDR1 SGHRS and CDR2 YFSETQ. CDR3 DNA: TGCGCCAGCAGCTTGGCCTGGGGAGATAGCGGGTACTTATACAATGAGCAGTTCTTC. Protein product: CASSLAWGDSGYLYNEQFF. The complete variable domain, with remaining parts taken from reference TRBV5-1 and TRBJ2-1, reads KAGVTQTPRYLIKTRGQQVTLSCSPISGHRSVSWYQQTPGQGLQFLFEYFSETQRNKGNFPGRFSGRQFSNSRSEMNVSTLELGDSALYLCASSLAWGDSGYLYNEQFFGPGTRLTVL.

The CDR3 is CASSEDYRQGGNTEAFF. As DNA, the CDR3 is TGTGCCAGCAGTGAGGACTACCGACAGGGAGGGAACACTGAAGCTTTCTTT. The genes are TRBV25-1 and TRBJ1-1; 7 bases line up with TRBD1. This CDR3 has 17 residues. Germline CDR1 is MGHDK and CDR2 is SYGVNS. V was pared by 3 bases and J by 1 base, with 11 bases of the junction left unmatched. Complete variable domain (other parts from reference TRBV25-1 and TRBJ1-1): EADIYQTPRYLVIGTGKKITLECSQTMGHDKMYWYQQDPGMELHLIHYSYGVNSTEKGDLSSESTVSRIRTEHFPLTLESARPSHTSQYLCASSEDYRQGGNTEAFFGQGTRLTVV.

The sample holds a few counts of this clonotype. The rearrangement links TRBV7-8 to TRBJ2-1; 13 positions agree with TRBD2. The germline gives CDR1 SGHVS, CDR2 FQNEAQ. This CDR3 has 16 amino acids. J gave up 6 bases and V 5 bases, and 7 bases lay outside the gene matches. In nucleotides, the CDR3 is TGTGCCAGCAGCCCGCCCGGACTAGCGGGGGTCAATGAGCAGTTCTTC. The encoded protein is CASSPPGLAGVNEQFF.

This clonotype was counted a few times. The genes are TRBV3-1 and TRBJ1-2, with no clear D. V was clipped by 3 bases and J by 4 bases, with 9 bases between them. Germline lookup yields CDR1 LGHDT and CDR2 YNNKEL (reference sequence). CDR3 length: 13 amino acids. CDR3 protein: CASSQRTIYGYTF. The CDR3 DNA reads as TGTGCCAGCAGCCAGAGGACGATCTATGGCTACACCTTC.

This CDR3 is CASSPGRTTWGTGELFF. The CDR3 nucleotides are TGCGCCAGCAGCCCAGGGAGAACCACCTGGGGGACCGGGGAGCTGTTTTTT. The J gene is TRBJ2-2, the V gene TRBV5-1; D is possibly TRBD1 or TRBD2 (5 bases each). Germline lookup yields CDR1 SGHRS and CDR2 YFSETQ. The CDR3 spans 17 residues. V was trimmed by 4 bases and J by 5 bases, leaving 21 bases between them.

This clonotype was recorded a few times. This chain uses TRBV20-1 with TRBJ1-1; unclear D gene. CDR3 length equals 11 residues. The ends were cut back, 5 bases at V and 11 bases at J, with 15 bases in the middle. Germline V gene lookup returns CDR1 DFQATT and CDR2 SNEGSKA (reference sequence). The CDR3: CSADRHPWAFF. The CDR3 DNA sequence: TGCAGTGCTGACCGACATCCCTGGGCTTTCTTT.